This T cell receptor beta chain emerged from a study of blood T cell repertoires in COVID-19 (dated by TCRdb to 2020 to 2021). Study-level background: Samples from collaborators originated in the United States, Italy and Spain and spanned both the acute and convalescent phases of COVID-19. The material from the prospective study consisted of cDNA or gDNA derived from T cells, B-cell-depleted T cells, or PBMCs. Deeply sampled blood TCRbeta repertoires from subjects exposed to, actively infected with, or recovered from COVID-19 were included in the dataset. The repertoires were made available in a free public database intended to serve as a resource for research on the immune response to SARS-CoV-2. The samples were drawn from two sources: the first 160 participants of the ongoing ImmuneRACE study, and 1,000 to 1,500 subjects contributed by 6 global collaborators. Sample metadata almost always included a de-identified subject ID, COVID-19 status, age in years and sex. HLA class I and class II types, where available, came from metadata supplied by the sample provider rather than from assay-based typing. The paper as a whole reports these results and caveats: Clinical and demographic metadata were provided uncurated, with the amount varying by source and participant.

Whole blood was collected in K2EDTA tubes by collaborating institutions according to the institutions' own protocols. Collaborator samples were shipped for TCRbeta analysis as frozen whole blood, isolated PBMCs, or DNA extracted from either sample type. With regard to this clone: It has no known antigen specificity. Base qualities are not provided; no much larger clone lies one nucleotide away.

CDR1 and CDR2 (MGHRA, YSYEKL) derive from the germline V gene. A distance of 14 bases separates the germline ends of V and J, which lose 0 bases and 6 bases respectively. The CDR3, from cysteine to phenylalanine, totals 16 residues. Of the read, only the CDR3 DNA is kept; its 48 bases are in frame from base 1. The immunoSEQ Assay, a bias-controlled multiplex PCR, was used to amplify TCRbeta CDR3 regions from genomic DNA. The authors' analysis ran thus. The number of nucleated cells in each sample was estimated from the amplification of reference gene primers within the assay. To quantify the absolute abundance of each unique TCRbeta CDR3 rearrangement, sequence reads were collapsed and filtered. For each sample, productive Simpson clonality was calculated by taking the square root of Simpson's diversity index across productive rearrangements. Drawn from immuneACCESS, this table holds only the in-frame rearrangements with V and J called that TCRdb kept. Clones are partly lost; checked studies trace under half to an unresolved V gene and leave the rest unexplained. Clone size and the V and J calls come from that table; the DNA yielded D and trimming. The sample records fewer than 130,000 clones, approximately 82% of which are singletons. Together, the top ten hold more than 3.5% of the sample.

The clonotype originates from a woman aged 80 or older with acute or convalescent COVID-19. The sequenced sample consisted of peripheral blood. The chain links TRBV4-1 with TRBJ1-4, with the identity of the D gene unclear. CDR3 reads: CASSQDSGRRDEKLFF. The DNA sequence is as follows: TGCGCCAGCAGCCAAGATTCGGGGAGGAGGGATGAAAAACTGTTTTTT.